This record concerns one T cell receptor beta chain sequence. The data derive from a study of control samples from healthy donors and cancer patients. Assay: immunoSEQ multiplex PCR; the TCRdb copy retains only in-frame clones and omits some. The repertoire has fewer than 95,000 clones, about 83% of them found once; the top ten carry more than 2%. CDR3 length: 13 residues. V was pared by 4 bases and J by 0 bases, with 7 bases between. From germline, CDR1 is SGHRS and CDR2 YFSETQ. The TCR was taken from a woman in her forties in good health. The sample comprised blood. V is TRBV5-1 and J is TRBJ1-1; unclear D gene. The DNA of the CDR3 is TGCGCCAGCAGCCCTGGGGTGAACACTGAAGCTTTCTTT. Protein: CASSPGVNTEAFF.